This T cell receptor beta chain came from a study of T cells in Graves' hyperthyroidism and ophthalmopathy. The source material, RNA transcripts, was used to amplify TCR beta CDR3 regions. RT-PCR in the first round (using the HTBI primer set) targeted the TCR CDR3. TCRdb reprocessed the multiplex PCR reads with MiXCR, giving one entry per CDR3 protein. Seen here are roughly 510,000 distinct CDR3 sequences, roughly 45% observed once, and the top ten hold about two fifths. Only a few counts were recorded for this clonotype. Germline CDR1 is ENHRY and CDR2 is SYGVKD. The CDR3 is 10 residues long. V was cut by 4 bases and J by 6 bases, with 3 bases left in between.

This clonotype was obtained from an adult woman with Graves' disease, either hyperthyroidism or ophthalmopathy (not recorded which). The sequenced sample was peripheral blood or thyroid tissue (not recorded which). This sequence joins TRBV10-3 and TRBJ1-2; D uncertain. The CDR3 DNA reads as TGTGCCATCAGTGGGAATGGCTACACCTTC. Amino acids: CAISGNGYTF.